The clone carrying this T cell receptor beta chain was counted ten times or more. From the 5' RACE reads, TCRdb called clonotypes with MiXCR, one entry per CDR3 protein. The table includes about 180,000 distinct CDR3 sequences, approximately 6.2% detected once. The data stem from a study of T cells after yellow fever vaccination. V shed 3 bases and J 6 bases; nucleotides not matched to a gene: 10. Germline-derived CDR1 and CDR2 are WSHSY and SAAADI. The CDR3 is 16 residues long. The genes are TRBV10-2 and TRBJ2-7; 11 positions agree with TRBD1. The starting material was CD4+ T cells sorted from PBMCs, obtained on the day of the first yellow fever vaccination. The TCR comes from a man aged 18 to 35 who received the YFV17D yellow fever vaccine. As DNA, the CDR3 is TGCGCCAGCAGTGATCGGAGGGGGACAGGGGGGCTCGAGCAGTACTTC. This translates into CASSDRRGTGGLEQYF.